Presented here are 5 T cell receptor beta chains from one specimen sequenced in a study of blood T cell repertoires in COVID-19. Generated by immunoSEQ multiplex PCR, the TCRdb table keeps only in-frame clones and is missing some. Here the sample spans a few hundred thousand clones, 88% being singletons. The sequenced material came from peripheral blood. These receptor sequences come from a woman aged 30 to 39 with COVID-19, enrolled during active disease.

This clone was seen just once. The rearrangement links TRBV30 to TRBJ1-1, with 8 bases that match TRBD1. Looked up from germline, CDR1 is GTSNPN and CDR2 is SVGIG (reference sequence). V was pared by 1 base and J by 7 bases, with 17 bases of the junction left unmatched. The CDR3 is 17 residues long. For the CDR3, the DNA is TGTGCCTGGAGTGAAGGGGTCGACAGGGGAAGGTTAGATGAAGCTTTCTTT. Protein sequence: CAWSEGVDRGRLDEAFF. Full variable domain (outside the CDR3, taken from reference TRBV30 and TRBJ1-1): SQTIHQWPATLVQPVGSPLSLECTVEGTSNPNLYWYRQAAGRGLQLLFYSVGIGQISSEVPQNLSASRPQDRQFILSSKKLLLSDSGFYLCAWSEGVDRGRLDEAFFGQGTRLTVV.

This chain links TRBV4-2 with TRBJ2-2; 8 nucleotides align to TRBD2. The ends lost 4 bases at V and 2 bases at J; junction bases unmatched: 9. Germline CDR1 LGHNA, CDR2 YNFKEQ. The CDR3 extends over 17 amino acids. CDR3 loop: CASSPGLEVGNTGELFF. DNA of the CDR3: TGTGCCAGCAGCCCGGGACTAGAAGTTGGTAACACCGGGGAGCTGTTTTTT.

The chain recombines TRBV2 with TRBJ2-5; 7 nucleotides agree with TRBD1. The CDR3 spans 14 residues. Per germline, CDR1 SNHLY and CDR2 FYNNEI. Trimming took 7 bases from V and 4 from J; bases not matched to a gene: 9. DNA for the CDR3: TGTGCCAGCACAAAGGACAGGACCCCAGAGACCCAGTACTTC. Residues: CASTKDRTPETQYF.

This clone is a singleton in its sample. The CDR3 loop is CASSMGGDPARELFF. The DNA of the CDR3 is TGTGCCAGTAGTATGGGAGGAGACCCTGCCAGGGAGCTGTTTTTT. The rearrangement links TRBV19 to TRBJ2-2, with a tentative D call TRBD2 (6 bases). CDR1 is LNHDA, CDR2 SQIVND, per germline (reference sequence). V was trimmed by 3 bases and J by 9 bases, leaving 17 bases between them. There are 15 residues in the CDR3. Combining the CDR3 with reference TRBV19 and TRBJ2-2 gives the whole variable domain DGGITQSPKYLFRKEGQNVTLSCEQNLNHDAMYWYRQDPGQGLRLIYYSQIVNDFQKGDIAEGYSVSREKKESFPLTVTSAQKNPTAFYLCASSMGGDPARELFFGEGSRLTVL.

This clone appeared a few times. The chain links TRBV30 to TRBJ1-4; D is unresolved. This CDR3 is 12 amino acids long. The V end lost 8 bases, the J end lost 7 bases, and 14 bases lay between the germline ends. CDR1 and CDR2 (germline): GTSNPN, SVGIG (reference sequence). The CDR3 DNA is TGTGCCGCGGGCCAAACCTTTGAAAAACTGTTTTTT. As protein: CAAGQTFEKLFF.